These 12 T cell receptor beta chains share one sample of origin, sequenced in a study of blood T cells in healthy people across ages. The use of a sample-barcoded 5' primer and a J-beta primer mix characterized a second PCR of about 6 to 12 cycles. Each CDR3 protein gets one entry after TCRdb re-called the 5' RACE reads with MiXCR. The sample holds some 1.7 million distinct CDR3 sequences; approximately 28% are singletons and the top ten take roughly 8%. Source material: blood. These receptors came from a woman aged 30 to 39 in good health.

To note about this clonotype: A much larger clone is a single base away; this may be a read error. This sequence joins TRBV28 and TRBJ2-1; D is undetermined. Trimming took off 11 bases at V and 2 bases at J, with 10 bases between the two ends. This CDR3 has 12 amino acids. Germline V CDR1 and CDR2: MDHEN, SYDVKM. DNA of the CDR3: TGTGCCGGGTCGCGTACCTACAATGAGCAGTTCTTC. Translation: CAGSRTYNEQFF.

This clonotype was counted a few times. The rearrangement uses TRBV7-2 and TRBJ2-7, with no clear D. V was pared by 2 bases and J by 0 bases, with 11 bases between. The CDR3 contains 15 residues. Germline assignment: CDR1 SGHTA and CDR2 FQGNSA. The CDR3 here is CASSLRRESSYEQYF. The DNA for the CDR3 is TGTGCCAGCAGCTTAAGAAGGGAAAGCTCCTACGAGCAGTACTTC.

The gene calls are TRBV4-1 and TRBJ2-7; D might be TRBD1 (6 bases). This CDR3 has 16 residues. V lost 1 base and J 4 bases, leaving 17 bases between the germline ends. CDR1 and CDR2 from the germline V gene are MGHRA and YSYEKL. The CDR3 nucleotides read TGCGCCAGCAGCCAAGCTCTGGGGGCCGGTTCGTACGAGCAGTACTTC. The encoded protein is CASSQALGAGSYEQYF.

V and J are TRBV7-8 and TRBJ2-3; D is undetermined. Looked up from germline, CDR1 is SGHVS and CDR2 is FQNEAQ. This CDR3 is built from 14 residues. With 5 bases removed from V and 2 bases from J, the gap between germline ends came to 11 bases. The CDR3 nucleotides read TGTGCCAGCAGCCCTGAGTCATACACAGATACGCAGTATTTT. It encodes CASSPESYTDTQYF.

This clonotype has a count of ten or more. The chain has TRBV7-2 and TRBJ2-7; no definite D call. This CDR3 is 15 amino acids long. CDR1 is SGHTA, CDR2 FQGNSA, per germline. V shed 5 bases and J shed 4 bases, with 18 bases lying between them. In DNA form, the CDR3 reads TGTGCCAGCAGCCTGGACCGCGCGACCCATTACGAGCAGTACTTC. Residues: CASSLDRATHYEQYF. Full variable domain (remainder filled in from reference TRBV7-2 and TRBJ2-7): GAGVSQSPSNKVTEKGKDVELRCDPISGHTALYWYRQSLGQGLEFLIYFQGNSAPDKSGLPSDRFSAERTGGSVSTLTIQRTQQEDSAVYLCASSLDRATHYEQYFGPGTRLTVT.

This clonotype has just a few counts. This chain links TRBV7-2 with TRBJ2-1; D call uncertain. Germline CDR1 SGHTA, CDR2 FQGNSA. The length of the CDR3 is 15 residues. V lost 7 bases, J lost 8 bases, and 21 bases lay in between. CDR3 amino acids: CASIPRAQLTYEQFF. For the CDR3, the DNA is TGTGCCAGCATCCCCCGGGCCCAACTAACCTATGAGCAGTTCTTC.

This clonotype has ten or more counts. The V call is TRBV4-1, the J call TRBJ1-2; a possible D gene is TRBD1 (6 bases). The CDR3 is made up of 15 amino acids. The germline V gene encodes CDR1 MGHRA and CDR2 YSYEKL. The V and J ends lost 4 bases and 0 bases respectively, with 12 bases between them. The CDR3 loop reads CASSRGQLANYGYTF. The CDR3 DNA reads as TGCGCCAGCAGCCGTGGACAGTTAGCTAACTATGGCTACACCTTC.

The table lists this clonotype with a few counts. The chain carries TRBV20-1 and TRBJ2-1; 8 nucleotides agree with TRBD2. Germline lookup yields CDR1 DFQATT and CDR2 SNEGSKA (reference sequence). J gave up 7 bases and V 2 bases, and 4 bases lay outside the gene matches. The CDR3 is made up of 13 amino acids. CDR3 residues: CSARKAGANEQFF. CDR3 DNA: TGCAGTGCTAGAAAAGCGGGGGCGAATGAGCAGTTCTTC.

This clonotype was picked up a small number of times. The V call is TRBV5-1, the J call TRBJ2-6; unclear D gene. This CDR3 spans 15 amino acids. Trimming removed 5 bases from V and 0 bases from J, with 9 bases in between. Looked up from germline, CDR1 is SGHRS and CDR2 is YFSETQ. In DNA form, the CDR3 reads TGCGCCAGCAGTTCGGTTCCCTCTGGGGCCAACGTCCTGACTTTC. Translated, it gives CASSSVPSGANVLTF.

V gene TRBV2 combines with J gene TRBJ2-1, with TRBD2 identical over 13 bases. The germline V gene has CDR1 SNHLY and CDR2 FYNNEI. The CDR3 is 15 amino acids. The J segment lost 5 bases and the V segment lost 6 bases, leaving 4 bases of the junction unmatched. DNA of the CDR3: TGTGCCAGCAGAGGACTAGCGGGGGCCAACAATGAGCAGTTCTTC. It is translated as CASRGLAGANNEQFF.

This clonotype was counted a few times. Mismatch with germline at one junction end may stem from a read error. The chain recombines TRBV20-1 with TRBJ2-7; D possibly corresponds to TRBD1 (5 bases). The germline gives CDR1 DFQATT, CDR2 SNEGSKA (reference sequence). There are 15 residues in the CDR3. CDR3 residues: CSARDLGQGSCEQYF. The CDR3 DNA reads TGCAGTGCTAGAGATCTGGGGCAGGGATCCTGCGAGCAGTACTTC.

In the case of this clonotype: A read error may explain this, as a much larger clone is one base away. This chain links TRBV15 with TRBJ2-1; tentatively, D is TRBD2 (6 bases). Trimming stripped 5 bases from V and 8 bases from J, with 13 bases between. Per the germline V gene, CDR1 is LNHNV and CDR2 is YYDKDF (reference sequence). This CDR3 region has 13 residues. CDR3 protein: CATSEISGYEQFF. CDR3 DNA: TGTGCCACCAGCGAGATTAGCGGCTATGAGCAGTTCTTC. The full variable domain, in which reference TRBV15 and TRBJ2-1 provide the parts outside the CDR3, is DAMVIQNPRYQVTQFGKPVTLSCSQTLNHNVMYWYQQKSSQAPKLLFHYYDKDFNNEADTPDNFQSRRPNTSFCFLDIRSPGLGDTAMYLCATSEISGYEQFFGPGTRLTVL.